These 17 T cell receptor beta chains were sequenced from one sample in a study of identifying expanded T cells in peripheral blood. Sequencing used immunoSEQ multiplex PCR; TCRdb keeps in-frame clones, though not all of them. There are over 85,000 clones in the sample; more than 70% occur only once, and roughly 13% lies in the top ten. Sample: blood. These receptors were taken from a person aged 18 to 70 in good health.

The V call is TRBV7-6, the J call TRBJ2-3; unclear D gene. Per germline, CDR1 SGHVS and CDR2 FNYEAQ. V was shortened by 2 bases and J by 3 bases, with 15 bases between the two germline ends. The CDR3 is made up of 16 amino acids. CDR3 sequence: CASSLNNPSRTDTQYF. As DNA, the CDR3 is TGTGCCAGCAGCTTAAATAATCCATCGAGAACAGATACGCAGTATTTT.

The sample holds one count of this clone. The chain has TRBV27 and TRBJ2-7; 12 nucleotides agree with TRBD2. The CDR3 extends over 17 amino acids. The V and J ends lost 2 bases and 6 bases, in that order; junction bases with no gene match: 11. Germline V CDR1 and CDR2: MNHEY, SMNVEV (reference sequence). CDR3 sequence reads: CASSLRRLAGGRGEQYF. For the CDR3, the DNA is TGTGCCAGCAGTTTAAGACGGCTAGCGGGAGGGCGGGGCGAGCAGTACTTC.

In DNA form, the CDR3 reads TGTGCCAGCAGCCAAGAGGAAATAGCTCGGGATACGCAGTATTTT. Its protein is CASSQEEIARDTQYF. J is TRBJ2-3 and V is TRBV4-2; no clear D gene. The CDR3 spans 15 residues. Germline V CDR1 and CDR2: LGHNA, YNFKEQ. Trimming took 0 bases from V and 6 from J, leaving 13 bases between them.

This chain links TRBV30 with TRBJ2-1; D remains unclear. This CDR3 spans 13 amino acids. Germline loops: CDR1 GTSNPN, CDR2 SVGIG (reference sequence). Trimming stripped 5 bases from V and 1 base from J, with 9 bases between. DNA of the CDR3: TGTGCCTGGGGCGCACTGTCCTACAATGAGCAGTTCTTC. As protein: CAWGALSYNEQFF.

Here the CDR3 reads CASSQTGENQPQHF. The CDR3, as DNA: TGTGCCAGTAGTCAAACAGGGGAGAATCAGCCCCAGCATTTT. The chain joins TRBV19 to TRBJ1-5, with 7 positions matching TRBD1. Per the germline V gene, CDR1 is LNHDA and CDR2 is SQIVND (reference sequence). CDR3 length equals 14 residues. Unmatched junction bases numbered 5, after V lost 5 bases and J lost 4 bases.

The chain joins TRBV29-1 to TRBJ2-5; the D gene is possibly TRBD1 (5 bases). CDR3 size: 12 residues. CDR1 is SQVTM and CDR2 is ANQGSEA in the germline V gene. Trimming left V 4 bases short and J 5 bases short, with 11 bases between. CDR3 DNA: TGCAGCGTTGTGGTGGGGCGGGAGACCCAGTACTTC. Amino acids: CSVVVGRETQYF.

V is TRBV2 and J is TRBJ1-1; 9 nucleotides agree with TRBD1. The CDR3 spans 15 residues. The germline gives CDR1 SNHLY, CDR2 FYNNEI. V shed 8 bases and J 0 bases; nucleotides not matched to a gene: 7. The CDR3 DNA is TGTGCCAGCCTCGTAGGGACAGGGCTGAACACTGAAGCTTTCTTT. Amino acid sequence: CASLVGTGLNTEAFF.

The gene calls are TRBV19 and TRBJ2-7; D gene ambiguous. The CDR3 totals 12 residues. Germline CDR1 reads LNHDA; CDR2 reads SQIVND (reference sequence). Trimming stripped 6 bases from V and 3 bases from J, with 9 bases between. CDR3 loop: CASSQTNYEQYF. In DNA form, the CDR3 reads TGTGCCAGTAGCCAGACCAACTACGAGCAGTACTTC.

The chain recombines TRBV21-1 with TRBJ2-7; the table's D call, TRBD2, has no DNA check behind it. TRBV21-1 is an annotated pseudogene. CDR3 size: 15 residues. The CDR3 DNA follows: TGTGCCAGCAGCAAAGGGATAGCGGGAGATGACGAGCAGTACTTC. The encoded protein is CASSKGIAGDDEQYF.

The chain joins TRBV6-4 to TRBJ2-7; TRBD2 aligns across 12 bases. With 1 base clipped from V and 4 bases from J, the junction kept 5 bases outside the gene matches. There are 16 residues in the CDR3. Germline V gene sequence: CDR1 MRHNA, CDR2 SNTAGT. The DNA for the CDR3 is TGTGCCAGCAGTGACTTCGGACTAGCGGGATGTTACGAGCAGTACTTC. Translating gives CASSDFGLAGCYEQYF.

CDR3 sequence (DNA): TGCGCCAGCAGCCAAGAAATGCGCTTCCTTCAGTACTTC. It translates to CASSQEMRFLQYF. The chain has TRBV4-1 and TRBJ2-4, with D hard to call. This CDR3 has 13 amino acids. Deletions cut 0 bases from V and 11 bases from J, with 11 bases between. Germline CDR1 MGHRA, CDR2 YSYEKL.

The chain joins TRBV7-2 to TRBJ1-1; TRBD1 is a possible D gene (5 bases). CDR1 and CDR2 from the germline V gene are SGHTA and FQGNSA. Trimming removed 4 bases from V and 4 bases from J, with 16 bases in between. This CDR3 is built from 15 residues. The CDR3 reads CASSYLPRDPTEAFF. CDR3 in DNA: TGTGCCAGCAGCTACCTACCCCGGGACCCCACTGAAGCTTTCTTT.

V gene TRBV4-3 combines with J gene TRBJ2-3, with 7 bases matching TRBD2. From germline, CDR1 is LGHNA and CDR2 YSLEER. This CDR3 is built from 12 residues. The J segment lost 9 bases and the V segment lost 2 bases, leaving 2 bases of the junction unmatched. DNA for the CDR3: TGCGCCAGCAGCCAAAAGACTAGCACGCAGTATTTT. Its protein product is CASSQKTSTQYF.

The rearrangement uses TRBV28 and TRBJ2-6, with 11 nucleotides matching TRBD2. Germline V gene sequence: CDR1 MDHEN, CDR2 SYDVKM. The CDR3 consists of 17 residues. V lost 6 bases to trimming and J lost 0 bases; unmatched junction nucleotides: 4. The CDR3 DNA follows: TGTGCCAGCAGGGGACTAGCGGTCTCCTCTGGGGCCAACGTCCTGACTTTC. It translates to CASRGLAVSSGANVLTF.

The genes are TRBV4-1 and TRBJ1-5, with a weak D call TRBD1 (6 bases). CDR1 is MGHRA and CDR2 is YSYEKL in the germline V gene. Trimming shortened V by 7 bases and J by 0 bases, and 16 bases separated the two germline ends. CDR3 size: 16 residues. This chain's CDR3 is CASMILQGHSNQPQHF. In nucleotides, the CDR3 is TGCGCCAGCATGATTTTGCAGGGACATAGCAATCAGCCCCAGCATTTT.

The rearrangement uses TRBV11-2 and TRBJ2-7; 9 nucleotides agree with TRBD1. Germline V CDR1 and CDR2: SGHAT, FQNNGV. The CDR3 is 16 residues long. V shed 1 base and J 1 base; nucleotides not matched to a gene: 5. The DNA of the CDR3 is TGTGCCAGCAGCTTAGCCACCGGGACAGGGTCCTACGAGCAGTACTTC. This translates into CASSLATGTGSYEQYF.

The V gene is TRBV7-2, the J gene TRBJ2-2, with D maybe TRBD1 (6 bases). This CDR3 region has 14 residues. The germline CDR1 and CDR2 sequences are SGHTA and FQGNSA. The ends were cut back, 5 bases at V and 6 bases at J, with 13 bases in the middle. The CDR3 reads CASSLTRGAGELFF. The CDR3 region has the DNA TGTGCCAGCAGCCTAACCAGGGGTGCCGGGGAGCTGTTTTTT.